The source of this T cell receptor beta chain is a study of blood T cell repertoires in COVID-19. Trimming cost V 2 bases and J 7 bases; bases outside gene matches: 6. From germline, CDR1 is MDHEN and CDR2 SYDVKM. The CDR3 is 15 residues long. Here immunoSEQ multiplex PCR was the method, and the copy in TCRdb shows in-frame clones only, minus some. Of hundreds of thousands of clones listed, around 87% are singletons. This chain connects TRBV28 to TRBJ2-1, with TRBD2 identical over 9 bases. Sample: PBMCs or T cells enriched from blood (not recorded which). The clonotype comes from a woman younger than 30 with acute COVID-19. The CDR3 DNA is TGTGCCAGCAGTTTAGTAGCGGGAGATACAAATGAGCAGTTCTTC. It translates to CASSLVAGDTNEQFF.